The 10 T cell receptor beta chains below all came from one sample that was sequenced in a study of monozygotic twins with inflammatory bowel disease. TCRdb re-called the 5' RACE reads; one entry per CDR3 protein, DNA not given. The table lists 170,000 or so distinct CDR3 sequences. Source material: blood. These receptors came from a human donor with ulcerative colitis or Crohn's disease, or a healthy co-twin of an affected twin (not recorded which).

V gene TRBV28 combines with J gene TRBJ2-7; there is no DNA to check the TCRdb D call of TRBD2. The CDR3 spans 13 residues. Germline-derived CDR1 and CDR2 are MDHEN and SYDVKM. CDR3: CASSRDWPYEQYF.

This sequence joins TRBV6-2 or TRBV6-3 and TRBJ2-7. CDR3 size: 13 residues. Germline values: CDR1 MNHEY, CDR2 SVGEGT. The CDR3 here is CASSYQQTYEQYF.

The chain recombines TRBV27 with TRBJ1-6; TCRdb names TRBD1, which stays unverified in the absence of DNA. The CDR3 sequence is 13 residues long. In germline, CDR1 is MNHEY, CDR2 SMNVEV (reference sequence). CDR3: CASSWTGRSPLHF.

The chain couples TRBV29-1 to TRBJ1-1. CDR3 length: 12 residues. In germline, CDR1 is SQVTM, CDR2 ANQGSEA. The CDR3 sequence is CSVEDPTTEAFF.

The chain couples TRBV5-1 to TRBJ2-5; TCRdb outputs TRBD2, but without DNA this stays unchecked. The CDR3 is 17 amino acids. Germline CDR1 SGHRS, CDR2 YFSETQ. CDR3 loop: CASSFTSGLQLGETQYF.

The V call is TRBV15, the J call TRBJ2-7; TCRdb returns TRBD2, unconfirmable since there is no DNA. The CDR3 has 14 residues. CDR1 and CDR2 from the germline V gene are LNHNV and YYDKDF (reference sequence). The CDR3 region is CATSRDQRGYEQYF.

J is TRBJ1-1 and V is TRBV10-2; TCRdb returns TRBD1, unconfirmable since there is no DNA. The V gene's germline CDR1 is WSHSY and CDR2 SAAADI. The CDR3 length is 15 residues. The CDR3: CASSEWDRRDTEAFF.

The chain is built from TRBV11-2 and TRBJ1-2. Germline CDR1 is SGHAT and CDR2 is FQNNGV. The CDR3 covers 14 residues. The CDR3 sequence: CASSFADAVRGYTF.

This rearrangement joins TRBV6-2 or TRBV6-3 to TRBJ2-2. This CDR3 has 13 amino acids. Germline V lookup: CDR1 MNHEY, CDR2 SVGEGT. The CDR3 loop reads CASRILSAGELFF.

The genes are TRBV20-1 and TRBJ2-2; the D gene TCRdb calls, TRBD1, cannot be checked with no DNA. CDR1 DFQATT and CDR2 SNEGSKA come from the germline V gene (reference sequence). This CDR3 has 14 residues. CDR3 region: CSARGREYTGELFF.